There are a few counts of the clone carrying this T cell receptor (beta chain). Its antigen remains unknown. Trimming shortened V by 5 bases and J by 4 bases, and 21 bases separated the two germline ends. The CDR3 has 17 residues. The germline V gene encodes CDR1 LNHNV and CDR2 YYDKDF (reference sequence). The data stem from a study of post-analysis software for immune sequencing data. Regarding the study as a whole: Patients used roughly five TRBV segments, including TRBV5-6, TRBV5-1 and TRBV20-1, more often than controls.

The TCR beta cDNA libraries carried unique molecular identifiers. TCRdb reprocessed the PCR reads with MiXCR, giving one entry per CDR3 protein. The repertoire includes approximately 730,000 distinct CDR3 sequences, more than 45% of them detected once, and roughly 5.2% sits in the top ten. This chain joins TRBV15 and TRBJ2-1; D may be TRBD2 (7 bases). Sequences were obtained from blood. The source of this sequence is a girl under 18 with multiple sclerosis. The CDR3 DNA is TGTGCCACCAGCGCAGAGGGAGGGGGGGCCGCATACAATGAGCAGTTCTTC. This codes for CATSAEGGGAAYNEQFF.